A selection of T cell receptor beta chains follows, all from one sample in a study of T cell responses to AZD1222 COVID-19 vaccine. Libraries were prepared by immunoSEQ multiplex PCR; TCRdb keeps only in-frame clonotypes and omits some of them. Here the sample spans roughly 110,000 clones, almost 90% being singletons. Sequencing was performed on peripheral blood, taken on day 0 of AZD1222 vaccination. All receptors come from an adult in good health. CDR3s include the opening cysteine and the closing phenylalanine or tryptophan. The D gene is left open where the match is weak. Where a row states a size, it is once, few, many or the class of an expanded clone; other rows omit it.

cdr3_nt	cdr3_aa	clone_size	v_call	j_call	d_call	cdr3_length
TGTGCCAGCAGTTTACGGGGTCCTTCCTACAATGAGCAGTTCTTC	CASSLRGPSYNEQFF	.	TRBV27	TRBJ2-1	.	15
TGTGCCAGCCAGGGCACCGGGGAGCTGTTTTTT	CASQGTGELFF	.	TRBV6-5	TRBJ2-2	.	11
TGTGCCAGCAGCCTAAGGACAGGGACCACAGATACGCAGTATTTT	CASSLRTGTTDTQYF	.	TRBV14	TRBJ2-3	TRBD1	15
TGTGCCATCAGTGAGGGTAGCAATCAGCCCCAGCATTTT	CAISEGSNQPQHF	.	TRBV10-3	TRBJ1-5	.	13
TGTGCCAGCAGTCCCACCTGGCGGTACGAGCAGTACTTC	CASSPTWRYEQYF	.	TRBV27	TRBJ2-7	.	13
TGTGCCAGCAGCTTAATCCAGGGCAATGAAAAACTGTTTTTT	CASSLIQGNEKLFF	once	TRBV7-9	TRBJ1-4	.	14
TGTGCCAGCATCCCTCGGGGCGGTAACACCGGGGAGCTGTTTTTT	CASIPRGGNTGELFF	.	TRBV3-1/TRBV3-2	TRBJ2-2	.	15
TGTGCCAGCAGCAACAGGGGGCGGATGAACACTGAAGCTTTCTTT	CASSNRGRMNTEAFF	.	TRBV6-5	TRBJ1-1	TRBD1	15
TGTGCCAGCAGCCCGCACGGGGGATCCTACAATGAGCAGTTCTTC	CASSPHGGSYNEQFF	once	TRBV11-3	TRBJ2-1	.	15
TGCGCCAGCAGCCCCCAAGGGAGATCCAACTCCTACAATGAGCAGTTCTTC	CASSPQGRSNSYNEQFF	.	TRBV5-1	TRBJ2-1	.	17
TGTGCCAGTAGCCTCGGACTAGCGGGACCCTACGAGCAGTACTTC	CASSLGLAGPYEQYF	.	TRBV19	TRBJ2-7	TRBD2	15
TGTGCCAGCAGCTCAATAAGTGGTGCCTCCTACAATGAGCAGTTCTTC	CASSSISGASYNEQFF	.	TRBV5-6	TRBJ2-1	.	16
TGCGCCAGCAGCCAAGATAGGACTCGGCGGTGGACTGAAGCTTTCTTT	CASSQDRTRRWTEAFF	.	TRBV4-3	TRBJ1-1	.	16
TGTGCCAGTAGTATAGAGACAAATCAGCCCCAGCATTTT	CASSIETNQPQHF	few	TRBV19	TRBJ1-5	.	13
TGTGCCAGCAGTTACCTTGGACAGGGCATACTATACAATGAGCAGTTCTTC	CASSYLGQGILYNEQFF	once	TRBV27	TRBJ2-1	TRBD1	17
TGCGCCAGCAGCTTGGAGTCTCTGACCTCTTTC	CASSLESLTSF	.	TRBV5-1	TRBJ1-2	.	11
TGTGCCAGCACCCCGGAAGGGGGTCACCGATATGGCTACACCTTC	CASTPEGGHRYGYTF	.	TRBV7-2	TRBJ1-2	.	15
TGTGCCACCAGCAGAGATACTTGGCGGGGGAATGAGCAGTTCTTC	CATSRDTWRGNEQFF	.	TRBV15	TRBJ2-1	TRBD2	15
TGTGCCAGCTCACCACCGGACTCTTACAATGAGCAGTTCTTC	CASSPPDSYNEQFF	.	TRBV18	TRBJ2-1	.	14
TGTGCCAGCAGCCGAGAGAGTAGCGGGAGAATCTTC	CASSRESSGRIF	once	TRBV3-1/TRBV3-2	TRBJ2-1	TRBD2	12
TGCGCCAGCAGCCCGGAGGGCGGGACAGGGACGTACGAGCAGTACTTC	CASSPEGGTGTYEQYF	.	TRBV5-1	TRBJ2-7	TRBD1	16
TGCGCCAGCAGCTCCCGGACTAGCGTGATAAGCTCCTACAATGAGCAGTTCTTC	CASSSRTSVISSYNEQFF	.	TRBV4-1	TRBJ2-1	TRBD2	18